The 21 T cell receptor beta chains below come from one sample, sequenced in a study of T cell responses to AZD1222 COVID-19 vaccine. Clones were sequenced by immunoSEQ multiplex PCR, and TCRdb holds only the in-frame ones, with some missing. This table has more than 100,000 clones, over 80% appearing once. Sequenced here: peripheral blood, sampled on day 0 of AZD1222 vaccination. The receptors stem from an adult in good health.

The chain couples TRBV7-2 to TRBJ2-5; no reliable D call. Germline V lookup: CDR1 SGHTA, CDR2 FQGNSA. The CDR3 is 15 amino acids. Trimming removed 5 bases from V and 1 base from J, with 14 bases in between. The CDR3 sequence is CASSQRDGLQETQYF. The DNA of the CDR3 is TGTGCCAGCAGCCAGCGTGACGGCCTCCAAGAGACCCAGTACTTC.

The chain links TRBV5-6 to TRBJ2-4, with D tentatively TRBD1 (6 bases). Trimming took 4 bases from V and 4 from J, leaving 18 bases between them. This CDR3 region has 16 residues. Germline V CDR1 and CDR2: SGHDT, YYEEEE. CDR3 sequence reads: CASSPYRVGGKNIQYF. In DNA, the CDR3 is TGTGCCAGCAGCCCGTACAGGGTCGGAGGTAAAAACATTCAGTACTTC.

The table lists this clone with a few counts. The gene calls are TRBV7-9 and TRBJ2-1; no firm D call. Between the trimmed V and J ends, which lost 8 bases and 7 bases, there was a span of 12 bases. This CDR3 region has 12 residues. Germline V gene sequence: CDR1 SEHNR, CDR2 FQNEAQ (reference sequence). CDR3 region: CASAGSSNEQFF. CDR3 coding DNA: TGTGCCAGCGCTGGGTCGTCGAATGAGCAGTTCTTC.

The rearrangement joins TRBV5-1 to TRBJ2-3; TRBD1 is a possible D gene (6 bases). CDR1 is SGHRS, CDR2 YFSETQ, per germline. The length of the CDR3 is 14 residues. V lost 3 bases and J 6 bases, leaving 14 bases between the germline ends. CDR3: CASSSGTFLDTQYF. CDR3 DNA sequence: TGCGCCAGCAGCTCCGGGACATTCCTGGATACGCAGTATTTT.

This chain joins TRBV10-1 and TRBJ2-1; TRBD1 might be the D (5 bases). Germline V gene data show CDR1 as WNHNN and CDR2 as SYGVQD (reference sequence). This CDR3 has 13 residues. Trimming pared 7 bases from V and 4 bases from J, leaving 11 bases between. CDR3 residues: CASTPDSYNEQFF. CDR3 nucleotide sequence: TGCGCCAGCACTCCCGACAGTTACAATGAGCAGTTCTTC.

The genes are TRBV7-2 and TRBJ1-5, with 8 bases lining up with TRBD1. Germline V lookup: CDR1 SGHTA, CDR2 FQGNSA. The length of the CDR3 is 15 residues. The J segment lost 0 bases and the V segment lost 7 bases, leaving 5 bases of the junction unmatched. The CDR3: CASTPGQDSNQPQHF. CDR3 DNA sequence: TGTGCCAGCACCCCGGGACAGGATAGCAATCAGCCCCAGCATTTT.

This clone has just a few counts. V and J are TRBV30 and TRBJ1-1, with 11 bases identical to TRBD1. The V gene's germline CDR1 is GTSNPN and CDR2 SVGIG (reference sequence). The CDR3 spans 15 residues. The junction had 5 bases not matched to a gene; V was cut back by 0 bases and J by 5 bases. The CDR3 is CAWSVGQGAGTEAFF. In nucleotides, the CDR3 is TGTGCCTGGAGTGTCGGACAGGGGGCTGGGACTGAAGCTTTCTTT.

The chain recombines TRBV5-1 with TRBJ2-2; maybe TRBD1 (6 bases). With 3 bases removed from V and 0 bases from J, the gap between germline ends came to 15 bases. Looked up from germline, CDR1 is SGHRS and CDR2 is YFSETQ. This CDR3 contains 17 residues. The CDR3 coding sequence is TGCGCCAGCAGCTCCGCCGTGGGGGCCCCGAACACCGGGGAGCTGTTTTTT. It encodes CASSSAVGAPNTGELFF.

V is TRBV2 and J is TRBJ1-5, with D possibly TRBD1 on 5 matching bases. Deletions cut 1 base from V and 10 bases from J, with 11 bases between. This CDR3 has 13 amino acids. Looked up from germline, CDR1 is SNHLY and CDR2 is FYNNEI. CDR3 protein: CASSEGGGGPQHF. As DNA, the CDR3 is TGTGCCAGCAGTGAAGGGGGCGGGGGACCCCAGCATTTT.

The CDR3 protein is CASSLTGGLNQPQHF. The CDR3 region has the DNA TGTGCCAGCAGTTTAACAGGGGGCCTCAATCAGCCCCAGCATTTT. The chain is built from TRBV28 and TRBJ1-5; TRBD1 matches at 9 bases. CDR1 and CDR2 (germline): MDHEN, SYDVKM. The CDR3 consists of 15 residues. The junction had 2 bases not matched to a gene; V was cut back by 2 bases and J by 3 bases.

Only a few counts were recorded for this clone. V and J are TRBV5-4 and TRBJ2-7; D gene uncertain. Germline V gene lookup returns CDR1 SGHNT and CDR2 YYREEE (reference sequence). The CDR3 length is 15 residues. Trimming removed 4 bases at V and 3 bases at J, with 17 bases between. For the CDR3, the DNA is TGTGCCAGCAGCAAACCGGACGTAGGCAGCTACGAGCAGTACTTC. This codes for CASSKPDVGSYEQYF.

CDR3 sequence reads: CASSQAYISATNEKLFF. CDR3 DNA sequence: TGTGCCAGCAGTCAGGCCTATATTTCTGCAACTAATGAAAAACTGTTTTTT. The chain combines TRBV28 with TRBJ1-4; unclear D gene. V lost 5 bases to trimming and J lost 0 bases, with 16 bases between them. The CDR3 is 17 residues long. Germline V gene sequence: CDR1 MDHEN, CDR2 SYDVKM.

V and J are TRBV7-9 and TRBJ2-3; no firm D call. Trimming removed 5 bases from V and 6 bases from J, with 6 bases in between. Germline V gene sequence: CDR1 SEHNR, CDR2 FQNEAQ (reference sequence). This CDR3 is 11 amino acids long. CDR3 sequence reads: CASSPVDTQYF. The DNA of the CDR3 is TGTGCCAGCAGCCCCGTGGATACGCAGTATTTT.

The CDR3 is CASSVAGLAGNEQYF. The CDR3 DNA reads as TGTGCCAGCTCAGTAGCGGGACTAGCGGGAAACGAGCAGTACTTC. The chain is built from TRBV18 and TRBJ2-7; 13 nucleotides match TRBD2. With V trimmed by 5 bases and J by 5 bases, 6 bases remained unmatched. Germline V gene sequence: CDR1 KGHSH, CDR2 LQKENI. CDR3 size: 15 residues.

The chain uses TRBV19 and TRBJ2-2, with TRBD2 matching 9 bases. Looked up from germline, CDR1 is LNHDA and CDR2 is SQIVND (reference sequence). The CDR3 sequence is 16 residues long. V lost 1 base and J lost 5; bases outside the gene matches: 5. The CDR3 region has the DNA TGTGCCAGTAGTATAGGCGGGGGGGCCCCAACCGGGGAGCTGTTTTTT. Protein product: CASSIGGGAPTGELFF.

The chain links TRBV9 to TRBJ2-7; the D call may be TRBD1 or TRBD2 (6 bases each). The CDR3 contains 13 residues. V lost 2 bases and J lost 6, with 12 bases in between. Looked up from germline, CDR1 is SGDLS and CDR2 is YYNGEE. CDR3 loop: CASSVTQGGEQYF. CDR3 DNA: TGTGCCAGCAGCGTCACACAGGGAGGCGAGCAGTACTTC.

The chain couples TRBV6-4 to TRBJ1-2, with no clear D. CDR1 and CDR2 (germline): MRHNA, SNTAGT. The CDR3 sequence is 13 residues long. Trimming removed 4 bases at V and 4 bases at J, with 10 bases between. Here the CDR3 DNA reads TGTGCCAGCAGTGCCGGGGAGGGCTATGGCTACACCTTC. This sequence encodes CASSAGEGYGYTF.

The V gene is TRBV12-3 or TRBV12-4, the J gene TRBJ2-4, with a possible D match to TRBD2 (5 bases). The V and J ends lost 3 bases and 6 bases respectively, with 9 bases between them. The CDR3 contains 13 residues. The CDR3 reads CASSFLEGNIQYF. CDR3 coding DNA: TGTGCCAGCAGTTTTCTTGAGGGAAACATTCAGTACTTC.

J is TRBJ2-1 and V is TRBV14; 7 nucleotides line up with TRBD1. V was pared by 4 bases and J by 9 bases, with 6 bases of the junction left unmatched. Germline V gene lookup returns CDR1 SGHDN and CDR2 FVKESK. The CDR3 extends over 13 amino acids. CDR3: CASSPLDRPEQFF. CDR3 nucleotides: TGTGCCAGCAGCCCCCTGGACAGGCCTGAGCAGTTCTTC.

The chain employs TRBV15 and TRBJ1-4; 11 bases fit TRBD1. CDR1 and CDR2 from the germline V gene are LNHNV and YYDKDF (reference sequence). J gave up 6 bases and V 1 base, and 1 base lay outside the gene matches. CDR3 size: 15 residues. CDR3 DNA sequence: TGTGCCACCAGCAGAGGGACAGGGGGCGATGAAAAACTGTTTTTT. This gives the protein CATSRGTGGDEKLFF.

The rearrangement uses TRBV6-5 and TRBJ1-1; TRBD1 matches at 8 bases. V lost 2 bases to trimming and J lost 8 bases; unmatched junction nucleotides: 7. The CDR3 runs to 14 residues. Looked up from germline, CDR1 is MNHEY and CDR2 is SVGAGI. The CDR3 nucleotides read TGTGCCAGCAGTTACCAGGCTTGGGACAGGGAAGCTTTCTTT. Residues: CASSYQAWDREAFF.